The 4 T cell receptor beta chains below all came from one sample that was sequenced in a study of Graves' ophthalmopathy and Graves' hyperthyroidism. Using RNA transcripts, the TCR beta CDR3 regions were amplified. The workflow started with a first-round RT-PCR run with HTBI primers and then moved on to a second-round multiplex PCR. TCRdb re-called the multiplex PCR reads with MiXCR, one entry per CDR3 protein. The sample shows roughly 500,000 distinct CDR3 sequences, around 14% of them seen only once. The sequencing input was blood. The origin of the receptors is a woman aged 25 to 45 with Graves' ophthalmopathy.

This clonotype was picked up a small number of times. CDR3: CASSFGGVSGNTIYF. CDR3 DNA: TGTGCCAGCAGTTTCGGGGGGGTCTCTGGAAACACCATATATTTT. The J gene is TRBJ1-3, the V gene TRBV28; possible D gene TRBD1, 5 bases. The CDR3 sequence is 15 residues long. The germline V and J ends were trimmed by 3 bases and 0 bases, with 9 bases remaining between them. The V gene's germline CDR1 is MDHEN and CDR2 SYDVKM.

This clonotype came up many times. The chain recombines TRBV6-5 with TRBJ2-7; 8 nucleotides align to TRBD1. With V trimmed by 6 bases and J by 4 bases, 8 bases remained unmatched. From germline, CDR1 is MNHEY and CDR2 SVGAGI. The CDR3 length is 14 residues. CDR3: CASSSRTGNYEQYF. Here the CDR3 DNA reads TGTGCCAGCAGCTCTCGGACAGGGAATTACGAGCAGTACTTC.

At least ten counts were recorded for this clonotype. The chain links TRBV2 to TRBJ1-6; D gene ambiguous. There are 13 residues in the CDR3. Germline CDR1 reads SNHLY; CDR2 reads FYNNEI. V was pared by 4 bases and J by 7 bases, with 8 bases between. The CDR3 DNA follows: TGTGCCAGCAGTGGGGAATTAAATTCACCCCTCCACTTT. Translated: CASSGELNSPLHF.

This clonotype has only a few counts. The rearrangement joins TRBV15 to TRBJ2-1, with TRBD2 as a possible D gene (6 bases). V lost 5 bases and J 0 bases, leaving 11 bases between the germline ends. This CDR3 has 15 amino acids. Germline V gene lookup returns CDR1 LNHNV and CDR2 YYDKDF (reference sequence). As DNA, the CDR3 is TGTGCCACCAGCCCTCTAGCGACCTCCTACAATGAGCAGTTCTTC. This encodes CATSPLATSYNEQFF.